These T cell receptor beta chains were read from a single sample in a study of Ad26.COV2.S vaccination and SARS-CoV-2 variants. Some clones are missing from TCRdb's copy, which holds only in-frame ones; the method was immunoSEQ multiplex PCR. The sample has about 680,000 clones, roughly 90% seen once. The sequenced sample was peripheral blood, obtained in a trial of Ad26.COV2.S vaccine versus placebo. The receptors were sampled from a person aged 18-65 years who received the Ad26.COV2.S COVID-19 vaccine or a placebo. Both conserved end residues are part of each CDR3. Fields, in order: clone size, V gene, J gene, D gene, CDR3 DNA, CDR3 protein. D genes are given only for firm matches. The listing skips clone size in some rows; elsewhere it reads once, few, many or a size class.

.	TRBV30	TRBJ2-3	.	TGTGCCTGGATCAAGGGAGTCGGAGGAGCAGATACGCAGTATTTT	CAWIKGVGGADTQYF
.	TRBV5-1	TRBJ1-2	.	TGCGCCAGCAGCCTAATATTACCCGGAGCTAACTATGGCTACACCTTC	CASSLILPGANYGYTF
.	TRBV4-3	TRBJ2-1	.	TGCGCCAGCAGCCAAGGGGGGGCTGCTTACAATGAGCAGTTCTTC	CASSQGGAAYNEQFF
.	TRBV5-1	TRBJ2-7	.	TGCGCCAGCAGCTTGGCCGGGAGTCCCTACGAGCAGTACTTC	CASSLAGSPYEQYF
few	TRBV10-1	TRBJ2-2	.	TGCGCCAGCAGTGATCCGGGGAGGAGAACCGGGGAGCTGTTTTTT	CASSDPGRRTGELFF
.	TRBV5-6	TRBJ1-1	.	TGTGCCAGCAGCTCCCTCATAGTCACTGAAGCTTTCTTT	CASSSLIVTEAFF
once	TRBV12-3/TRBV12-4	TRBJ2-7	TRBD1	TGTGCCAGCAGTCCAACAGGGGCCGAGCAGTACTTC	CASSPTGAEQYF
.	TRBV27	TRBJ2-2	.	TGTGCCAGCAGTTTGTCAGCCACCGGGGAGCTGTTTTTT	CASSLSATGELFF
.	TRBV6-4	TRBJ1-1	.	TGTGCCAGCAGCCCGCAGCCTGGAGTGACTACTGAAGCTTTCTTT	CASSPQPGVTTEAFF
.	TRBV2	TRBJ2-7	.	TGTGCCAGCAGCCGGGAGAGATTCTACGAGCAGTACTTC	CASSRERFYEQYF
.	TRBV9	TRBJ1-5	TRBD1	TGTGCCAGCAGCTTAGGGACAGTCCCTCATCAGCCCCAGCATTTT	CASSLGTVPHQPQHF
.	TRBV29-1	TRBJ2-3	TRBD2	TGCAGCGTTTTAGGGCTAGCGGAGAAGCCTGGGAGCACAGATACGCAGTATTTT	CSVLGLAEKPGSTDTQYF
.	TRBV19	TRBJ1-4	.	TGTGCCAGTATGGGGTCTCAATGGAGTGAAAAACTGTTTTTT	CASMGSQWSEKLFF
.	TRBV4-3	TRBJ1-3	.	TGCGCCAGCAGCCAAGATATCCCGCTGGGGATCAGTTCCTCTGGAAACACCATATATTTT	CASSQDIPLGISSSGNTIYF
.	TRBV7-7	TRBJ2-7	.	TGTGCCAGCAGCTTAGAAGGACCCGCCCCCCACGAGCAGTACTTC	CASSLEGPAPHEQYF
.	TRBV24-1	TRBJ2-3	.	TGTGCCACCAGTGATTTGGAGTCGGCAAAACAAGACACAGATACGCAGTATTTT	CATSDLESAKQDTDTQYF
.	TRBV6-2/TRBV6-3	TRBJ2-4	TRBD1	TGTGCCAGCAGTCGACAGGGGACTGACATTCAGTACTTC	CASSRQGTDIQYF
once	TRBV5-1	TRBJ2-5	.	TGCGCCAGCAGCTTGGTGGGGGAGACCCAGTACTTC	CASSLVGETQYF
.	TRBV27	TRBJ2-7	TRBD2	TGTGCCAGCAGACTAGCGGGGGGAGCCTACGAGCAGTACTTC	CASRLAGGAYEQYF
.	TRBV29-1	TRBJ1-1	.	TGCAGCGGTATAACAGGGATAAATGAAGCTTTCTTT	CSGITGINEAFF
.	TRBV6-6	TRBJ1-4	.	TGTGCCAGCAGCCCGCCCACAGGGTACTTTTATGTCCTGTTTTTT	CASSPPTGYFYVLFF
.	TRBV18	TRBJ1-1	.	TGTGCCAGCTCACCGAAGACCGACTCGAACACTGAAGCTTTCTTT	CASSPKTDSNTEAFF
.	TRBV30	TRBJ1-2	.	TGTGCCTGGACCCAACTCACAGACTACACCTTC	CAWTQLTDYTF
.	TRBV5-6	TRBJ2-1	.	TGTGCCAGCAGCTTGGAGGCCATTAGCTCCTACAATGAGCAGTTCTTC	CASSLEAISSYNEQFF
.	TRBV6-6	TRBJ1-5	.	TGTGCCAGCAGCAGAATGGGTGAGGGCAATCAGCCCCAGCATTTT	CASSRMGEGNQPQHF
.	TRBV4-1	TRBJ1-2	TRBD1	TGCGCCAGCAGCCAAGCCGGACAGGGTCAAGGGGGCTACACCTTC	CASSQAGQGQGGYTF
.	TRBV6-6	TRBJ2-5	.	TGTGCCAGCAGTTACAACCCTAGCGACCAAGAGACCCAGTACTTC	CASSYNPSDQETQYF
.	TRBV7-9	TRBJ2-7	TRBD1	TGTGCCAGCAGCTTAACTGGACAGGGGATCCACGAGCAGTACTTC	CASSLTGQGIHEQYF
.	TRBV30	TRBJ2-5	TRBD1	TGTGCCTGGAGTCTACCCAGCACAGGGGGAGAGACCCAGTACTTC	CAWSLPSTGGETQYF
.	TRBV6-5	TRBJ1-1	.	TGTGCCAGCAGTTACCCTGCCGGGGTCCTTCCTGAAGCTTTCTTT	CASSYPAGVLPEAFF
.	TRBV24-1	TRBJ1-2	.	TGTGCCACCAGGGACGGCTATGGTGGCTACACCTTC	CATRDGYGGYTF
.	TRBV10-1	TRBJ2-2	TRBD1	TGCGCCAGCAGTGAGTCGGACGGGACAGTTAACACCGGGGAGCTGTTTTTT	CASSESDGTVNTGELFF
.	TRBV5-4	TRBJ2-3	.	TGTGCCAGCAGCGGGGGACTTAAGGATACGCAGTATTTT	CASSGGLKDTQYF
.	TRBV27	TRBJ2-5	.	TGTGCCAGCAGCGCCGCGGCCGGGACGAGGGAGACCCAGTACTTC	CASSAAAGTRETQYF
.	TRBV5-1	TRBJ2-1	TRBD2	TGCGCCAGCAGCGATCACAGGGCTAGCGGGAGGTCCGGTTATGAGCAGTTCTTC	CASSDHRASGRSGYEQFF
.	TRBV9	TRBJ1-2	.	TGTGCCAGCAGCGTAAACCCGTCAGGAGGCTACACCTTC	CASSVNPSGGYTF
.	TRBV12-3/TRBV12-4	TRBJ2-3	.	TGTGCCAGCAGTTTGGCAGATACGCAGTATTTT	CASSLADTQYF
.	TRBV10-1	TRBJ2-7	.	TGCGCCAGCAGTGAGTCGGGGAGGACCTACGAGCAGTACTTC	CASSESGRTYEQYF
.	TRBV27	TRBJ2-7	TRBD1	TGTGCCAGCAGTATCACAGGGGGCGGACACGAGCAGTACTTC	CASSITGGGHEQYF
once	TRBV25-1	TRBJ2-2	TRBD1	TGTGCCAGCAGTGAAAGGGACAGGTACACCGGGGAGCTGTTTTTT	CASSERDRYTGELFF
.	TRBV3-1/TRBV3-2	TRBJ2-5	TRBD2	TGTGCCAGCAGCCGGATGACTAGCGGGGGACAAGAGACCCAGTACTTC	CASSRMTSGGQETQYF